What follows is one TCR delta chain and its context. A far larger clone is a single base away, which makes a read error likely. The sample holds other DNA sequences that translate to the same CDR3. TCRdb re-called clones from the PCR reads using CATT. The table lists about 700 delta-chain clones, 8% to 9% of them singletons. This sample is drawn from a study of human gamma delta and Vdelta1 T cells. Germline V gene data show CDR1 as TSWWSYY and CDR2 as QGS. The CDR3 runs 23 residues. V gave up 3 bases and J gave up 2 bases, with 37 bases separating them. Source material: differentiated CD27- Vdelta1 gamma-delta T cells from blood. V and J are TRDV1 and TRDJ1; D is perhaps TRDD2 or TRDD3 (6 bases each). The receptor was derived from a human donor in good health. In nucleotides, the CDR3 is TGTGCTCTTGGGGACGCGGGTCATCCTACCGTTGGGGGGTACGCCGTTGTGACCGATAAACTCATCTTT. Protein sequence: CALGDAGHPTVGGYAVVTDKLIF.